What follows are 7 T cell receptor beta chains derived from one specimen sequenced in a study of blood T cell repertoires in COVID-19. Profiled with immunoSEQ multiplex PCR; TCRdb holds only in-frame clones, not every one. The sample records around 250,000 clones, about 82% being singletons. Sample: peripheral blood. These TCRs come from a middle-aged man with active or convalescent COVID-19.

CDR3 amino acids: CASSPKTSGRAGQFF. CDR3 nucleotides: TGTGCCAGCAGTCCAAAGACTAGCGGGAGGGCCGGACAGTTCTTC. The chain has TRBV6-5 and TRBJ2-1, with 14 bases matching TRBD2. With V trimmed by 5 bases and J by 13 bases, 10 bases remained unmatched. This CDR3 has 15 amino acids. Germline V gives CDR1 MNHEY, CDR2 SVGAGI.

This sequence joins TRBV29-1 and TRBJ1-4; TRBD1 might be the D (6 bases). Trimming stripped 3 bases from V and 10 bases from J, with 21 bases between. Germline loops: CDR1 SQVTM, CDR2 ANQGSEA. This CDR3 comprises 15 residues. CDR3 DNA: TGCAGCGTTGAGGTCGGGACAAGGGTTCATAGAAAACTGTTTTTT. As protein: CSVEVGTRVHRKLFF.

V is TRBV6-5 and J is TRBJ2-7; a weak D match, TRBD2 (5 bases). The CDR3 has 14 amino acids. The V end was cut by 6 bases, the J end by 10 bases, with 22 bases between. Germline CDR1 is MNHEY and CDR2 is SVGAGI. CDR3 DNA sequence: TGTGCCAGCAGCTCCATAGTCGCTGGGAGCGTACAGTACTTC. This sequence encodes CASSSIVAGSVQYF.

The V gene is TRBV19, the J gene TRBJ2-5, with TRBD1 matching over 8 bases. The CDR3 runs 16 residues. CDR1 is LNHDA, CDR2 SQIVND, per germline (reference sequence). Trimming at V came to 3 bases and at J to 2 bases, leaving 8 bases not matched to a gene. CDR3 residues: CASSMLIGTGQETQYF. The CDR3 nucleotides are TGTGCCAGTAGTATGCTGATCGGGACAGGTCAAGAGACCCAGTACTTC. Full variable domain (missing parts from reference TRBV19 and TRBJ2-5): DGGITQSPKYLFRKEGQNVTLSCEQNLNHDAMYWYRQDPGQGLRLIYYSQIVNDFQKGDIAEGYSVSREKKESFPLTVTSAQKNPTAFYLCASSMLIGTGQETQYFGPGTRLLVL.

The chain couples TRBV9 to TRBJ2-2, with TRBD1 as a possible D gene (5 bases). There are 14 residues in the CDR3. The ends were cut back, 4 bases at V and 6 bases at J, with 13 bases in the middle. Per germline, CDR1 SGDLS and CDR2 YYNGEE. The CDR3 loop is CASSYVRESGELFF. The CDR3 coding sequence is TGTGCCAGCAGCTATGTCAGGGAATCCGGGGAGCTGTTTTTT. The full variable domain, in which reference TRBV9 and TRBJ2-2 provide the parts outside the CDR3, is DSGVTQTPKHLITATGQRVTLRCSPRSGDLSVYWYQQSLDQGLQFLIQYYNGEERAKGNILERFSAQQFPDLHSELNLSSLELGDSALYFCASSYVRESGELFFGEGSRLTVL.

V and J are TRBV5-1 and TRBJ2-5, with 8 bases fitting TRBD2. V dropped 3 bases and J dropped 2; count of bases not matched to a gene: 9. Germline V gives CDR1 SGHRS, CDR2 YFSETQ. This CDR3 region has 16 residues. The CDR3 DNA sequence: TGCGCCAGCAGCTCCCTCCCTAGCGGGCCTCAAGAGACCCAGTACTTC. This translates into CASSSLPSGPQETQYF.

The CDR3 sequence is CASSLAGIGTEAFF. Written as DNA, the CDR3 is TGTGCCAGTAGTTTGGCGGGGATCGGCACTGAAGCTTTCTTT. The genes are TRBV19 and TRBJ1-1; D is unclear. Trimming removed 5 bases at V and 4 bases at J, with 14 bases between. The length of the CDR3 is 14 residues. Germline CDR1 and CDR2: LNHDA and SQIVND (reference sequence).